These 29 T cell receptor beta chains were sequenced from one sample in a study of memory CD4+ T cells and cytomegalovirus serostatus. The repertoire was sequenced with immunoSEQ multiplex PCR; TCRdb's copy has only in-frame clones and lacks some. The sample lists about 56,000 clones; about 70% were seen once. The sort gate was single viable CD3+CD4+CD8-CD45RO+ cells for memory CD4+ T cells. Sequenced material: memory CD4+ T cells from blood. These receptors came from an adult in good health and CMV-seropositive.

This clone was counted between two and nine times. The CDR3 DNA reads as TGTGCCAGCAGCGCGGAGGCTAATGAAAAACTGTTTTTT. Protein product: CASSAEANEKLFF. The chain is built from TRBV5-4 and TRBJ1-4; the D is unclear. V was clipped by 4 bases and J by 3 bases, with 7 bases between them. From germline, CDR1 is SGHNT and CDR2 YYREEE (reference sequence). This CDR3 has 13 residues.

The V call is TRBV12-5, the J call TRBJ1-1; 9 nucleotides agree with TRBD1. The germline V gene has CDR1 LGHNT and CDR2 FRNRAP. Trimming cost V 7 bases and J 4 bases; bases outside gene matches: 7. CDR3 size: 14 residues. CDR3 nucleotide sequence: TGTGCTAGTGCCTTACAGGGGGCCGGCACTGAAGCTTTCTTT. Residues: CASALQGAGTEAFF.

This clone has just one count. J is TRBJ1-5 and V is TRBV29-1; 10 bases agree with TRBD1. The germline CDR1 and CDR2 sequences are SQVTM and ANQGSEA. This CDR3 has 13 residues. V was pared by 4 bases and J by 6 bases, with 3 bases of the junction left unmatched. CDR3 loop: CSVGDRGGQPQHF. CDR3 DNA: TGCAGCGTTGGGGACAGGGGCGGTCAGCCCCAGCATTTT.

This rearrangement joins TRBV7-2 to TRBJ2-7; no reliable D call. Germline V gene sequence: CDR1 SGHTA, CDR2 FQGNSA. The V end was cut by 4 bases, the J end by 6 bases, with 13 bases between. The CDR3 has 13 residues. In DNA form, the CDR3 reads TGTGCCAGCAGCTCCTCCTTTTCGGGCGAGCAGTACGTC. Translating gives CASSSSFSGEQYV.

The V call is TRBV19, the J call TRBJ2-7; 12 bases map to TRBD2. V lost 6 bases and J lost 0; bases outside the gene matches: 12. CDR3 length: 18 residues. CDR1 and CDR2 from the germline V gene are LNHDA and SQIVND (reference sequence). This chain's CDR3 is CASRRSSGTSGFSYEQYF. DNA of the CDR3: TGTGCCAGTAGACGTAGTTCCGGGACTAGCGGGTTCTCCTACGAGCAGTACTTC.

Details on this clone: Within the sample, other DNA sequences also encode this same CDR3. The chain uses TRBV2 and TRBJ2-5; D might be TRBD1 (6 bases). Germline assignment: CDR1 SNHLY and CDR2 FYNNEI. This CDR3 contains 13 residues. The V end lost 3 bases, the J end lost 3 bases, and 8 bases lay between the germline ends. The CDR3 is CASSDRGEETQYF. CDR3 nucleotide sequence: TGTGCCAGCAGTGACAGGGGTGAAGAGACCCAGTACTTC.

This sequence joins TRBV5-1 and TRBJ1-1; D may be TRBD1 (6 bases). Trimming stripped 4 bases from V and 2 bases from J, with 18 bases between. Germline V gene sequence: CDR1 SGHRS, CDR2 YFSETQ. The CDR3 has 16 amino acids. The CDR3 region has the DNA TGCGCCAGCAGCGAGGGGGGGCTGATGGGTAACACTGAAGCTTTCTTT. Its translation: CASSEGGLMGNTEAFF.

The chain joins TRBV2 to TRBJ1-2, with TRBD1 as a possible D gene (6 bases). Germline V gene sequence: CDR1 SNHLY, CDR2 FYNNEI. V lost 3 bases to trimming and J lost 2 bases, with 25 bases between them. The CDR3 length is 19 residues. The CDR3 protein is CASSERGGLGNLRNYGYTF. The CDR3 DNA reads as TGTGCCAGCAGTGAGAGGGGGGGCTTAGGAAATCTCAGGAACTATGGCTACACCTTC. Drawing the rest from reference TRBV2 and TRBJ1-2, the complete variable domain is EPEVTQTPSHQVTQMGQEVILRCVPISNHLYFYWYRQILGQKVEFLVSFYNNEISEKSEIFDDQFSVERPDGSNFTLKIRSTKLEDSAMYFCASSERGGLGNLRNYGYTFGSGTRLTVV.

In nucleotides, the CDR3 is TGTGCCAGCTCACCGGTGAGTGGGTCTGGGGCCAACGTCCTGACTTTC. Protein: CASSPVSGSGANVLTF. The chain carries TRBV18 and TRBJ2-6; D not resolved. The germline V and J ends were trimmed by 3 bases and 1 base, with 10 bases remaining between them. Germline V lookup: CDR1 KGHSH, CDR2 LQKENI. This CDR3 has 16 residues.

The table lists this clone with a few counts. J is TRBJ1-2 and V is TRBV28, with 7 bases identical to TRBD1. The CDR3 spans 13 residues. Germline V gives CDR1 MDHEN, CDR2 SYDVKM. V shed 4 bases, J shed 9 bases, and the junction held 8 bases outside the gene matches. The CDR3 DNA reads TGTGCCAGCAGTTATACGACAGGGAGGAGCTACACCTTC. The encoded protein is CASSYTTGRSYTF.

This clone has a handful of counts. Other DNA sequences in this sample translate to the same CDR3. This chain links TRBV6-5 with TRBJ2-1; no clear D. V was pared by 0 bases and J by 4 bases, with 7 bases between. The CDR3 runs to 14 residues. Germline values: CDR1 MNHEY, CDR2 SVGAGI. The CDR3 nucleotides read TGTGCCAGCAGTTACTCGAGAGTATACAATGAGCAGTTCTTC. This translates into CASSYSRVYNEQFF.

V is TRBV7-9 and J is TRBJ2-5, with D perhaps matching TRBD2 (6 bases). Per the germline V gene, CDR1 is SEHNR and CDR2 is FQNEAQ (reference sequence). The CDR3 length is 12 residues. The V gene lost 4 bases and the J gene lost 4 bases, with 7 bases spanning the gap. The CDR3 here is CASSWDSETQYF. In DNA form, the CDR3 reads TGTGCCAGCAGCTGGGACTCAGAGACCCAGTACTTC. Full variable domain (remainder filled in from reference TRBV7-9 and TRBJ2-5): DTGVSQNPRHKITKRGQNVTFRCDPISEHNRLYWYRQTLGQGPEFLTYFQNEAQLEKSRLLSDRFSAERPKGSFSTLEIQRTEQGDSAMYLCASSWDSETQYFGPGTRLLVL.

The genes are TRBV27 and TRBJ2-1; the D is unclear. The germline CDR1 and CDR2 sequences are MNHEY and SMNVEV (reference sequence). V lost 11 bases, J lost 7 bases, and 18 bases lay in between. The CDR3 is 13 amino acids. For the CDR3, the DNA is TGTGCCTCAGCTGCCCGGGTTAGGAATGAGCAGTTCTTC. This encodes CASAARVRNEQFF.

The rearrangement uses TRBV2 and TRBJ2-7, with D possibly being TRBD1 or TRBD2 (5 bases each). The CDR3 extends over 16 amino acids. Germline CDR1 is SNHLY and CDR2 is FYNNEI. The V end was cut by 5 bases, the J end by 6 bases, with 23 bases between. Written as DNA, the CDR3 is TGTGCCAGCAGTCACTACCCAAGTGGGGGTCTCGGCGAGCAGTACGTC. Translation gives CASSHYPSGGLGEQYV.

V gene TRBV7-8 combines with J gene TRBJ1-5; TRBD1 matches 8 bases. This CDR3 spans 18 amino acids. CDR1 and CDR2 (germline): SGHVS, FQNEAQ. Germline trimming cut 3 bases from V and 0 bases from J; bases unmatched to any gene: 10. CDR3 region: CASSFLRDRRSSNQPQHF. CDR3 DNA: TGTGCCAGCAGCTTTCTCCGGGACAGGAGATCTAGCAATCAGCCCCAGCATTTT.

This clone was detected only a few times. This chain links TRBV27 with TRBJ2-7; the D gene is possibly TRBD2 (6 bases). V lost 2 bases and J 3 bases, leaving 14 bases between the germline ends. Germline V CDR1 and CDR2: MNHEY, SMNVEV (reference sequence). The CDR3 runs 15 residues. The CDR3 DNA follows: TGTGCCAGCAGTTTAGGTAGGCGGGAACACTACGAGCAGTACTTC. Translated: CASSLGRREHYEQYF.

The CDR3 loop reads CASSPTGPNEQFF. The DNA of the CDR3 is TGTGCCAGTAGTCCAACAGGTCCCAATGAGCAGTTCTTC. The chain joins TRBV19 to TRBJ2-1, with a tentative D call TRBD1 (5 bases). Trimming left V 5 bases short and J 6 bases short, with 11 bases between. CDR1 is LNHDA, CDR2 SQIVND, per germline (reference sequence). There are 13 residues in the CDR3.

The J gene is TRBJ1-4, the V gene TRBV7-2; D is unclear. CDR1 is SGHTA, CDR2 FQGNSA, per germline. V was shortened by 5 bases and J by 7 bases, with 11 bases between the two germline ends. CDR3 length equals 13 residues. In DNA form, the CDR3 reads TGTGCCAGCAGCCCGGACGGGCCTGAAAAACTGTTTTTT. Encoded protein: CASSPDGPEKLFF. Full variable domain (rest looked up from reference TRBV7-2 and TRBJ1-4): GAGVSQSPSNKVTEKGKDVELRCDPISGHTALYWYRQSLGQGLEFLIYFQGNSAPDKSGLPSDRFSAERTGGSVSTLTIQRTQQEDSAVYLCASSPDGPEKLFFGSGTQLSVL.

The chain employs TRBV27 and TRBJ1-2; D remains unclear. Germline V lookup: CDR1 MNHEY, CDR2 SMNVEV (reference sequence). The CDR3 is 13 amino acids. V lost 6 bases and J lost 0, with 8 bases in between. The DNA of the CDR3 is TGTGCCAGCAGACAACACGCTAACTATGGCTACACCTTC. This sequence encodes CASRQHANYGYTF.

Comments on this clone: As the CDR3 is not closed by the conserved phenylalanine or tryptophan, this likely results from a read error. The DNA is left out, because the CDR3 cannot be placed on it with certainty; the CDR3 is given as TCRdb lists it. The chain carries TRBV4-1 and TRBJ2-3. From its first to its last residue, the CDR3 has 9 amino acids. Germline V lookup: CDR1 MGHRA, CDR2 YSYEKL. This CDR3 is CASSQGRTG.

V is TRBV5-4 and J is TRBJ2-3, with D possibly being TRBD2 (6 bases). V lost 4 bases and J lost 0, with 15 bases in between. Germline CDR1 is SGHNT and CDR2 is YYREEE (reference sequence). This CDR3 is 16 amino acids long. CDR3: CASSPETSRSTDTQYF. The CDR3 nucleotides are TGTGCCAGCAGCCCGGAGACTAGTCGTAGCACAGATACGCAGTATTTT.

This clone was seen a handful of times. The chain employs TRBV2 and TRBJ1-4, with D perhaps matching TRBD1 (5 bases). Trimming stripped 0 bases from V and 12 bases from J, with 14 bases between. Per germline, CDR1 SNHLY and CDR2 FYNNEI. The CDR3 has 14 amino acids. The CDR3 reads CASSEALSGGELFF. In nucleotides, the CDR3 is TGTGCCAGCAGTGAAGCGCTTAGTGGGGGGGAACTGTTTTTT.

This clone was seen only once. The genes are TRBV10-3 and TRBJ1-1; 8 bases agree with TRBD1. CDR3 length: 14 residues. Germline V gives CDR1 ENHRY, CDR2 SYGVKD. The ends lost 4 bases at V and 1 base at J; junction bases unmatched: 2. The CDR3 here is CAISGQGTNTEAFF. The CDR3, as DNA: TGTGCCATCAGTGGACAGGGGACGAACACTGAAGCTTTCTTT.

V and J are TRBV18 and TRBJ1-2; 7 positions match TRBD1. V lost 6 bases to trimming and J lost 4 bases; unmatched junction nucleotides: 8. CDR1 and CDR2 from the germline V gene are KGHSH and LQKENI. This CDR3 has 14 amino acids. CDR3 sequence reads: CASSANEGAYGYTF. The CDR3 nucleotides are TGTGCCAGCTCGGCCAATGAGGGGGCCTATGGCTACACCTTC.

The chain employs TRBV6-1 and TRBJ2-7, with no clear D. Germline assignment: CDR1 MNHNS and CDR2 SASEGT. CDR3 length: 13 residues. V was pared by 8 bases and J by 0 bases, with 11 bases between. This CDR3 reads CASGLLTSYEQYF. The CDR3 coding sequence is TGTGCCAGCGGTCTCCTGACCTCCTACGAGCAGTACTTC.

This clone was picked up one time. The CDR3 reads CASSSRDRAHQPQHF. Here the CDR3 DNA reads TGTGCCAGCAGTTCTCGGGACAGGGCTCATCAGCCCCAGCATTTT. The rearrangement links TRBV28 to TRBJ1-5; 9 bases fit TRBD1. CDR1 and CDR2 (germline): MDHEN, SYDVKM. The CDR3 spans 15 residues. V lost 4 bases and J lost 5; bases outside the gene matches: 6.

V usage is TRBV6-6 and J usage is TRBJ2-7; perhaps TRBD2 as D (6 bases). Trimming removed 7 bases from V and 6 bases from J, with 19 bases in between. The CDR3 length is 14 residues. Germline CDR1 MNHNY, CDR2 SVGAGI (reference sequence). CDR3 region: CASMSGARRSEQYF. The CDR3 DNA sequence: TGTGCCAGCATGTCGGGAGCCCGACGTTCCGAGCAGTACTTC.

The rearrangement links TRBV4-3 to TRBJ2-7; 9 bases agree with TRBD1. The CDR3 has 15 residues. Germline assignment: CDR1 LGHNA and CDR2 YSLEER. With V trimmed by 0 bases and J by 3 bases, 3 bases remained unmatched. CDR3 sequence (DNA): TGCGCCAGCAGCCAAGAAGGACAGGGGAACTACGAGCAGTACTTC. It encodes CASSQEGQGNYEQYF.

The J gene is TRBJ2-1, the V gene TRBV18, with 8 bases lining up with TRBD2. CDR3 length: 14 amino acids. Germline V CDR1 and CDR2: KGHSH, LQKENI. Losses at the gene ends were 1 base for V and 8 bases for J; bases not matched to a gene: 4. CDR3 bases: TGTGCCAGCTCACCACGGGGACTAGTGGATGAGCAGTTCTTC. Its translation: CASSPRGLVDEQFF.